This T cell receptor beta chain was captured in a study of cytotoxic CD8 clonotypes in ibrutinib-treated CLL (dated by TCRdb to 2020 to 2022). Describing the broader study: In this cohort, approximately 15 patients were treatment-naive and approximately 10 were relapsed/refractory, while roughly 17 had unmutated IGHV. Partial responses were observed in 24 patients and complete responses in 2; after a median follow-up of 68 months, remission was maintained in roughly 14 patients and progression was observed in approximately twelve. Samples at response were collected after a median of roughly twelve months of treatment, with a range of roughly 6 to 40 months. Samples averaged roughly 260,000 productive templates and some 91,000 productive rearrangements. Of the 85 to 90 participants in the trial, roughly 25 had longitudinal samples available. Cryopreserved peripheral blood mononuclear cells were obtained prior to treatment, at the time of response, and at either disease progression or sustained remission. Every remission and progressive disease sample was obtained while ibrutinib was still being received by the patients.

The germline V gene (reference sequence) provides CDR1 DFQATT and CDR2 SNEGSKA. The CDR3 has 10 amino acids, counting the end cysteine and phenylalanine. The sequence is cut down to CDR3 DNA, 30 bases in frame from base 1. The germline ends are 5 bases apart after V is trimmed by 2 bases and J by 6 bases. Overall results and qualifications from the work: At baseline, clonality was higher than in age-matched healthy donors and showed a strong correlation with circulating CD8+ T-cell counts. Sampling times were not matched between patients in sustained remission and patients whose disease was progressing, and lymph node repertoires were not examined. At ibrutinib response clonality went up, during sustained remission it held steady, and at progression it dropped back toward baseline. Public clonotypes were rare and either contracted or stayed stable during treatment, and the rise in clonality at ibrutinib response reflected the expansion of private clonotypes.

The goal of deep resolution MiSeq sequencing was a depth between 1 in 1 million and 1 in 200,000 T cells, and coverage averaged 10x per clonotype. The immunoSEQ hsTCRB Kit was used to generate TCR beta libraries. The published analysis was carried out like this. The data were analyzed with ImmunoSEQ Analyzer and ImmunoSEQ Data Assistant, and V, D and J gene assignments followed IMGT definitions. Clonality, which ranges from 0 to 1, was calculated as one minus the normalized Shannon entropy of productive rearrangement frequencies. Only overrepresented clonotypes making up at least 0.05% of each patient's repertoire were included in the public clonotype analysis. Repertoires from about a dozen age-matched healthy donors in immuneACCESS were used as clonality controls. TCRdb's version of the immuneACCESS table is confined to in-frame rearrangements and falls short of the full clone set. An unresolved V gene accounts for under half of the shortfall where checked; the remainder is of unknown origin. V and J calls and clone size come straight from that table; D and trimming were deduced from the DNA. The sample records more than 110,000 clones, approximately 89% of which are singletons. The top ten clonotypes cover about 10% of the sample.

The time point label, as the study defines it: about 11 months on ibrutinib. Roughly 2 micrograms of genomic DNA were extracted from cryopreserved PBMCs for TCR beta library preparation. Longitudinal blood samples from CLL patients on ibrutinib monotherapy underwent high-throughput TCR beta sequencing. Patients were enrolled in a phase 2 open-label single-center ibrutinib monotherapy trial. Comments on this clone: Its antigen has not been determined. Base qualities are not at hand, and no much larger clone is one base apart.

The sequenced sample was PBMCs, obtained after 12 months of ibrutinib treatment. This clonotype was obtained from a human donor with chronic lymphocytic leukemia. This chain is built from TRBV20-1 and TRBJ2-7, with no D gene named confidently. The DNA sequence is TGCAGTGCTAGATGGGGCGAGCAGTACTTC. It is translated as CSARWGEQYF.